This T cell receptor beta chain was captured in a study of blood T cell repertoires in COVID-19. Study in general: Acute and convalescent COVID-19 samples came from the United States, Italy and Spain. Sample material is recorded as cDNA or gDNA derived from T cells, B-cell-depleted T cells, or PBMCs.

Profiled with immunoSEQ multiplex PCR; TCRdb holds only in-frame clones, not every one. This table has roughly 70,000 clones, roughly nine tenths appearing once. Germline CDR1 reads SGHNT; CDR2 reads YYREEE (reference sequence). The length of the CDR3 is 15 residues. Losses at the gene ends were 4 bases for V and 6 bases for J; bases not matched to a gene: 9. This receptor was obtained from a man in his fifties or sixties with COVID-19, enrolled during active disease. The chain uses TRBV5-4 and TRBJ2-3; 9 bases fit TRBD1. The sample was peripheral blood. The CDR3 is CASSISGTGMDTQYF. Here the CDR3 DNA reads TGTGCCAGCAGCATCTCCGGGACAGGGATGGATACGCAGTATTTT.